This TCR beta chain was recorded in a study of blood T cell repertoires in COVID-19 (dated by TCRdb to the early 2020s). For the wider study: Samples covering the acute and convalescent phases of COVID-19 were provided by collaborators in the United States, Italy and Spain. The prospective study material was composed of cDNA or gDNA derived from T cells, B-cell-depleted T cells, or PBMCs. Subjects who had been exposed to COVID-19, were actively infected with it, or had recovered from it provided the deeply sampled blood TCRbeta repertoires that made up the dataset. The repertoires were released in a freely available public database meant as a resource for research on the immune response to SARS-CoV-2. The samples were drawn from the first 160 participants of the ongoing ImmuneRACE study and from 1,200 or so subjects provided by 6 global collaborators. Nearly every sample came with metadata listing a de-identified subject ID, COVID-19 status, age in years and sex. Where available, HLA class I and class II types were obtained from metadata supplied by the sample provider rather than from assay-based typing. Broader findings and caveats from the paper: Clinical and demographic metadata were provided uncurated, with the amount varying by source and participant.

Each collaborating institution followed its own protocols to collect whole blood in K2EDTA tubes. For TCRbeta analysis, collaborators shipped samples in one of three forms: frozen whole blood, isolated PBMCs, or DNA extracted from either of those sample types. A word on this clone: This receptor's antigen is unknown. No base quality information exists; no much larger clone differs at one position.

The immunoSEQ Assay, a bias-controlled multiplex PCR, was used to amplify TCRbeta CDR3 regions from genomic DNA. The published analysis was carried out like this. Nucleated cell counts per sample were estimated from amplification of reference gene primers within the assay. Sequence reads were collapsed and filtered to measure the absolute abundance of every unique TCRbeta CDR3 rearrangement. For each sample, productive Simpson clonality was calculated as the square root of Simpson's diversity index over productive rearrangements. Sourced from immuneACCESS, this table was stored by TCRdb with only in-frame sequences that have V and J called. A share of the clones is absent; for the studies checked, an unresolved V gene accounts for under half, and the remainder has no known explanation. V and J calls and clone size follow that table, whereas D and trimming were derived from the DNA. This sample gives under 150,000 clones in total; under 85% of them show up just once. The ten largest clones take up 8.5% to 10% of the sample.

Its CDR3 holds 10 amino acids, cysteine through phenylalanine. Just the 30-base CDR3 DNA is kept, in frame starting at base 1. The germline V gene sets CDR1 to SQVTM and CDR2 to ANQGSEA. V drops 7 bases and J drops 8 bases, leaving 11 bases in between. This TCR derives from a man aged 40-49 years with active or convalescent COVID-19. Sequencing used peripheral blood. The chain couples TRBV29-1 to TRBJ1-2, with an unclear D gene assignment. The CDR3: CSAELGGYTF. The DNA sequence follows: TGCAGCGCCGAACTAGGAGGCTACACCTTC.